Below, 27 T cell receptor beta chains from the same sample are listed, as sequenced in a study of T cell changes during pregnancy in multiple sclerosis. The assay was immunoSEQ multiplex PCR, and TCRdb's table has in-frame clones only and misses some. The sample has roughly 110,000 clones, 91% seen once. The sample consisted of peripheral blood, taken before pregnancy. These receptors were obtained from a female donor with multiple sclerosis, enrolled in a pregnancy study.

The sample holds one count of this clone. The chain joins TRBV7-8 to TRBJ2-1; 9 nucleotides match TRBD2. This CDR3 has 15 residues. Per the germline V gene, CDR1 is SGHVS and CDR2 is FQNEAQ. Losses at the gene ends were 9 bases for V and 6 bases for J; bases not matched to a gene: 12. The CDR3 protein is CASTYLGGGANEQFF. CDR3 DNA sequence: TGTGCCAGTACATATCTGGGCGGGGGGGCCAATGAGCAGTTCTTC.

J is TRBJ1-3 and V is TRBV6-5, with TRBD1 matching over 10 bases. From germline, CDR1 is MNHEY and CDR2 SVGAGI. CDR3 size: 16 residues. Trimming removed 2 bases from V and 4 bases from J; junction bases left unmatched: 5. CDR3 amino acids: CASSYLGTGVGNTIYF. For the CDR3, the DNA is TGTGCCAGCAGTTACCTTGGGACAGGGGTCGGAAACACCATATATTTT.

DNA of the CDR3: TGTGCCAGCTCACCACAACAGGGTAGCACCGGGGAGCTGTTTTTT. Amino acid sequence: CASSPQQGSTGELFF. The chain is built from TRBV18 and TRBJ2-2, with D maybe TRBD1 (6 bases). Per the germline V gene, CDR1 is KGHSH and CDR2 is LQKENI. CDR3 length equals 15 residues. Trimming took off 1 base at V and 4 bases at J, with 10 bases between the two ends.

A remark on this clone: The junction and the germline gene differ at one end; a read error may be behind it. V usage is TRBV5-1 and J usage is TRBJ1-6; 7 bases fit TRBD1. CDR1 is SGHRS and CDR2 is YFSETQ in the germline V gene. This CDR3 has 15 residues. CDR3 sequence: CASSLVQGDNSPLHF. The CDR3 DNA sequence: TGTGCCAGCAGCTTGGTTCAGGGGGATAATTCACCCCTCCACTTT.

V gene TRBV5-1 combines with J gene TRBJ2-7; D may be TRBD1 (6 bases). The CDR3 consists of 15 residues. Per the germline V gene, CDR1 is SGHRS and CDR2 is YFSETQ. Trimming stripped 0 bases from V and 7 bases from J, with 17 bases between. This CDR3 is CASSLGPTGLREQYF. The CDR3 nucleotides are TGCGCCAGCAGCTTGGGACCGACAGGCCTCCGGGAGCAGTACTTC.

The chain uses TRBV18 and TRBJ2-3; 8 positions match TRBD2. Germline V gives CDR1 KGHSH, CDR2 LQKENI. The CDR3 covers 17 residues. V lost 0 bases and J lost 0; bases outside the gene matches: 5. The CDR3 DNA reads as TGTGCCAGCTCACCACCCCGGGGGGGCGAAAGCACAGATACGCAGTATTTT. It encodes CASSPPRGGESTDTQYF.

The gene calls are TRBV4-1 and TRBJ2-1, with D perhaps matching TRBD1 (5 bases). The CDR3 length is 17 residues. Germline V gene sequence: CDR1 MGHRA, CDR2 YSYEKL. Trimming took off 0 bases at V and 2 bases at J, with 14 bases between the two ends. This CDR3 reads CASSQDGQGRPYNEQFF. DNA for the CDR3: TGCGCCAGCAGCCAAGATGGGCAGGGAAGACCCTACAATGAGCAGTTCTTC.

The gene calls are TRBV11-3 and TRBJ2-4, with a possible D match to TRBD1 (6 bases). Trimming took off 6 bases at V and 6 bases at J, with 18 bases between the two ends. Germline CDR1 reads SGHNT; CDR2 reads YENEEA. The CDR3 runs to 15 residues. CDR3 in DNA: TGTGCCAGCAGTTATCACAGGGCGCCCCGAAACATTCAGTACTTC. This encodes CASSYHRAPRNIQYF.

The rearrangement uses TRBV30 and TRBJ2-4, with TRBD1 matching 8 bases. The CDR3 covers 18 residues. The V segment lost 0 bases and the J segment 0 bases; nucleotides outside the gene matches: 10. CDR1 and CDR2 from the germline V gene are GTSNPN and SVGIG (reference sequence). CDR3 region: CAWSVLSGTGIAKNIQYF. The CDR3 DNA sequence: TGTGCCTGGAGTGTACTCTCTGGGACAGGAATAGCCAAAAACATTCAGTACTTC. Filled out from reference TRBV30 and TRBJ2-4, the complete variable domain reads SQTIHQWPATLVQPVGSPLSLECTVEGTSNPNLYWYRQAAGRGLQLLFYSVGIGQISSEVPQNLSASRPQDRQFILSSKKLLLSDSGFYLCAWSVLSGTGIAKNIQYFGAGTRLSVL.

This chain joins TRBV18 and TRBJ1-1; D is unclear. CDR3 size: 13 residues. Germline V lookup: CDR1 KGHSH, CDR2 LQKENI. The V gene lost 3 bases and the J gene lost 1 base, with 6 bases spanning the gap. In DNA form, the CDR3 reads TGTGCCAGCTCACCGCAAGCGAACACTGAAGCTTTCTTT. Translated: CASSPQANTEAFF.

The chain employs TRBV9 and TRBJ1-1, with D unclear. The V end lost 0 bases, the J end lost 1 base, and 16 bases lay between the germline ends. CDR3 length: 17 residues. From germline, CDR1 is SGDLS and CDR2 YYNGEE. The DNA for the CDR3 is TGTGCCAGCAGCGTAGAGGGAGGTAGGGTAGGGAACACTGAAGCTTTCTTT. Residues: CASSVEGGRVGNTEAFF.

Worth noting for this clone: Other DNA sequences of this sample code for an identical CDR3. The V call is TRBV5-1, the J call TRBJ1-2; TRBD1 agrees at 10 bases. The CDR3 is 14 residues long. Germline loops: CDR1 SGHRS, CDR2 YFSETQ. V was pared by 4 bases and J by 2 bases, with 2 bases of the junction left unmatched. CDR3 sequence (DNA): TGCGCCAGCAGCCCGACAGGGGGCAACTATGGCTACACCTTC. Amino acid sequence: CASSPTGGNYGYTF.

CDR3 nucleotides: TGTGCCAGCAGTCATAAAAGGGGGGGGAACACAGATACGCAGTATTTT. It codes for CASSHKRGGNTDTQYF. This sequence joins TRBV7-8 and TRBJ2-3, with TRBD2 as a possible D gene (7 bases). Trimming removed 6 bases at V and 2 bases at J, with 18 bases between. Germline V gene sequence: CDR1 SGHVS, CDR2 FQNEAQ. This CDR3 spans 16 amino acids.

The rearrangement links TRBV2 to TRBJ2-3; the D gene is possibly TRBD2 (5 bases). The CDR3 is 16 amino acids. Trimming removed 3 bases at V and 4 bases at J, with 17 bases between. CDR1 is SNHLY and CDR2 is FYNNEI in the germline V gene. CDR3 residues: CASSDVSRVGADTQYF. The CDR3 nucleotides are TGTGCCAGCAGTGACGTCTCGCGGGTTGGGGCAGATACGCAGTATTTT.

The chain employs TRBV27 and TRBJ1-1; perhaps TRBD1 as D (6 bases). The V end lost 0 bases, the J end lost 0 bases, and 14 bases lay between the germline ends. The CDR3 sequence is 17 residues long. Germline V gives CDR1 MNHEY, CDR2 SMNVEV (reference sequence). The CDR3 loop is CASSLSGRGAMNTEAFF. As DNA, the CDR3 is TGTGCCAGCAGTTTATCGGGCAGGGGAGCGATGAACACTGAAGCTTTCTTT.

This clone showed up many times. The chain links TRBV5-6 to TRBJ2-7; 9 nucleotides agree with TRBD1. The CDR3 runs to 13 residues. After removal of 5 bases from V and 5 bases from J, the junction contained 5 bases not matched to a gene. CDR1 is SGHDT, CDR2 YYEEEE, per germline. In DNA form, the CDR3 reads TGTGCCAGCAGGGCACAGGGGGCCGACGAGCAGTACTTC. This translates into CASRAQGADEQYF.

This chain uses TRBV14 with TRBJ2-3; 8 bases are a match to TRBD2. This CDR3 has 15 amino acids. The V segment lost 5 bases and the J segment 2 bases; nucleotides outside the gene matches: 6. Looked up from germline, CDR1 is SGHDN and CDR2 is FVKESK. The CDR3 nucleotides are TGTGCCAGCAGCTTGCGGGGGGTGGACACAGATACGCAGTATTTT. Its protein is CASSLRGVDTDTQYF. The full variable domain, in which reference TRBV14 and TRBJ2-3 provide the parts outside the CDR3, is EAGVTQFPSHSVIEKGQTVTLRCDPISGHDNLYWYRRVMGKEIKFLLHFVKESKQDESGMPNNRFLAERTGGTYSTLKVQPAELEDSGVYFCASSLRGVDTDTQYFGPGTRLTVL.

This clone was counted a few times. The chain couples TRBV29-1 to TRBJ1-2, with a tentative D call TRBD1 (5 bases). The germline V gene has CDR1 SQVTM and CDR2 ANQGSEA. Trimming stripped 4 bases from V and 3 bases from J, with 9 bases between. The CDR3 length is 12 residues. CDR3 sequence: CSVGWGDYGYTF. CDR3 nucleotides: TGCAGCGTTGGTTGGGGGGACTATGGCTACACCTTC.

This chain links TRBV7-6 with TRBJ2-5; TRBD2 might be the D (6 bases). Germline CDR1 is SGHVS and CDR2 is FNYEAQ. The CDR3 loop spans 15 amino acids. V was pared by 1 base and J by 2 bases, with 11 bases between. The CDR3 sequence: CASSLVPAGQETQYF. The DNA of the CDR3 is TGTGCCAGCAGCTTAGTTCCAGCGGGTCAAGAGACCCAGTACTTC. Full variable domain (outside the CDR3, taken from reference TRBV7-6 and TRBJ2-5): GAGVSQSPRYKVTKRGQDVALRCDPISGHVSLYWYRQALGQGPEFLTYFNYEAQQDKSGLPNDRFSAERPEGSISTLTIQRTEQRDSAMYRCASSLVPAGQETQYFGPGTRLLVL.

The chain links TRBV11-3 to TRBJ2-7; no firm D call. V gave up 5 bases and J gave up 2 bases, with 7 bases separating them. The CDR3 is 12 amino acids. Germline V CDR1 and CDR2: SGHNT, YENEEA. DNA for the CDR3: TGTGCCAGCAGCCACCGGGCCTACGAGCAGTACTTC. This codes for CASSHRAYEQYF.

The chain links TRBV5-4 to TRBJ1-3; tentatively, D is TRBD1 (6 bases). The CDR3 consists of 16 residues. Germline loops: CDR1 SGHNT, CDR2 YYREEE (reference sequence). V lost 4 bases and J 4 bases, leaving 18 bases between the germline ends. DNA of the CDR3: TGTGCCAGCAGCCAATATAACAGGGTCGACGGAAACACCATATATTTT. This translates into CASSQYNRVDGNTIYF.

The chain couples TRBV6-1 to TRBJ2-5; perhaps TRBD1 as D (5 bases). In germline, CDR1 is MNHNS, CDR2 SASEGT. This CDR3 is built from 12 residues. Trimming took 8 bases from V and 5 from J, leaving 12 bases between them. This chain's CDR3 is CASRIAGETQYF. The CDR3 nucleotides read TGTGCCAGCCGAATAGCAGGGGAGACCCAGTACTTC.

The chain has TRBV7-8 and TRBJ1-3; TRBD1 agrees at 8 bases. V lost 3 bases, J lost 3 bases, and 1 base stayed unmatched. In germline, CDR1 is SGHVS, CDR2 FQNEAQ. This CDR3 is 14 amino acids long. CDR3 residues: CASSLDRDGNTIYF. CDR3 nucleotide sequence: TGTGCCAGCAGCTTGGACAGGGATGGAAACACCATATATTTT.

A remark on this clone: This sample also contains other DNA sequences that code for the same CDR3. V is TRBV5-1 and J is TRBJ2-3; D ambiguous. Per the germline V gene, CDR1 is SGHRS and CDR2 is YFSETQ. The V end lost 0 bases, the J end lost 3 bases, and 8 bases lay between the germline ends. The CDR3 covers 14 residues. CDR3 DNA sequence: TGCGCCAGCAGCTTGGCTACTGTTACAGATACGCAGTATTTT. This gives the protein CASSLATVTDTQYF.

This clone was picked up many times. The rearrangement links TRBV7-2 to TRBJ1-5, with D possibly matching TRBD1 (6 bases). Germline V gene lookup returns CDR1 SGHTA and CDR2 FQGNSA. This CDR3 is 18 amino acids long. Trimming took 5 bases from V and 1 from J, leaving 21 bases between them. The CDR3 sequence is CASSPMRLGAVSNQPQHF. As DNA, the CDR3 is TGTGCCAGCAGCCCTATGCGATTGGGGGCGGTGAGCAATCAGCCCCAGCATTTT.

The rearrangement links TRBV5-6 to TRBJ2-7; TRBD2 agrees at 9 bases. Germline lookup yields CDR1 SGHDT and CDR2 YYEEEE. The CDR3 has 15 amino acids. The V and J ends lost 3 bases and 5 bases, in that order; junction bases with no gene match: 9. The CDR3 protein is CASSWAPGTSHEQYF. CDR3 coding DNA: TGTGCCAGCAGCTGGGCCCCCGGGACTAGCCACGAGCAGTACTTC.

This clone has only a few counts. The chain combines TRBV19 with TRBJ2-1; no definite D call. In germline, CDR1 is LNHDA, CDR2 SQIVND (reference sequence). The length of the CDR3 is 11 residues. Trimming cost V 7 bases and J 8 bases, with 9 bases left between them. CDR3 sequence reads: CASTIQDEQFF. CDR3 in DNA: TGTGCCAGTACCATCCAGGATGAGCAGTTCTTC.